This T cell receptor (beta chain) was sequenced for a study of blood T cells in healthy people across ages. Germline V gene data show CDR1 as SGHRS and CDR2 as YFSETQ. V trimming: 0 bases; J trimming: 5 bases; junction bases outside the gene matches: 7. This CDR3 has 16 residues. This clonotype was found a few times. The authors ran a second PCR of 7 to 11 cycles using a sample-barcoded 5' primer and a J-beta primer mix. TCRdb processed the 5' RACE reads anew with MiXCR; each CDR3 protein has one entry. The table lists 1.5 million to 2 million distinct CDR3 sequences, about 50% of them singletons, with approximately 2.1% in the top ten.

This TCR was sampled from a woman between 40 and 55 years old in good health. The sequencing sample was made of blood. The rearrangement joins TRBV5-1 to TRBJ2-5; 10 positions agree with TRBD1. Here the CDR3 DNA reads TGCGCCAGCAGCTTGGCCCCGACAGGGGGCTTGGAGACCCAGTACTTC. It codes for CASSLAPTGGLETQYF.